This T cell receptor beta chain was found in a study of regulatory T cells in long-lasting Graves disease. Germline V CDR1 and CDR2: SGHAT, FQNNGV. The CDR3 is 13 residues long. V was cut by 4 bases and J by 4 bases, with 10 bases left in between. Time point: newly diagnosed GD, antithyroid drugs for less than 3 months. Generation of the TCR library employed RNA extracted from PBMCs. This clonotype was seen ten or more times. In building TCR beta libraries, iRepertoire HTBI primers were used together with Arm-PCR of CDR3 regions. TCRdb analysed the multiplex PCR reads with MiXCR anew, one entry per CDR3 protein. Of more than 400,000 distinct CDR3 sequences in the sample, about 17% were seen once. These same records also appear under a second study, on T cells in Graves' hyperthyroidism and ophthalmopathy.

This specimen was peripheral blood mononuclear cells (PBMCs), taken at new diagnosis, from a patient treated with antithyroid drugs. V is TRBV11-2 and J is TRBJ2-5; D might be TRBD2 (5 bases). The sequence was collected from a woman aged 25 to 39 with Graves disease. CDR3 region: CASSSEGPETQYF. CDR3 bases: TGTGCCAGCAGCTCAGAGGGCCCAGAGACCCAGTACTTC. Filled out from reference TRBV11-2 and TRBJ2-5, the complete variable domain reads EAGVAQSPRYKIIEKRQSVAFWCNPISGHATLYWYQQILGQGPKLLIQFQNNGVVDDSQLPKDRFSAERLKGVDSTLKIQPAKLEDSAVYLCASSSEGPETQYFGPGTRLLVL.